This T cell receptor beta chain was documented in a study of T cells in Graves' hyperthyroidism and ophthalmopathy. V shed 5 bases and J shed 9 bases, with 11 bases lying between them. Germline CDR1 SGHAT, CDR2 FQNNGV. The CDR3 has 11 residues. This clonotype was recorded at least ten times. PBMCs stemmed from around 10 ml fresh peripheral blood. Amplification of TCR beta CDR3 regions was performed using RNA transcripts as template. First-round RT-PCR of the TCR CDR3 relied on the HTBI primer set. TCRdb called the multiplex PCR reads again in MiXCR, with one record for every CDR3 protein. Of 350,000 to 400,000 distinct CDR3 sequences in the sample, 19% were seen once.

The clonotype was recovered from a woman between 18 and 30 years old with Graves' hyperthyroidism. The chain employs TRBV11-2 and TRBJ2-7; D may match TRBD1 or TRBD2 (6 bases each). The sequencing sample was made of blood. This chain's CDR3 is CASSKGEVQYF. The CDR3 DNA sequence: TGTGCCAGCAGCAAGGGGGAGGTGCAGTACTTC.